One and the same sample provided the 6 T cell receptor beta chains below, sequenced in a study of T cell responses to AZD1222 COVID-19 vaccine. Sequencing used immunoSEQ multiplex PCR; TCRdb keeps in-frame clones, though not all of them. The sample includes 95,000 to 150,000 clones, 75% to 90% of them seen just once. The starting material was peripheral blood, obtained on day 0 of AZD1222 vaccination. These receptor sequences come from an adult in good health.

In DNA, the CDR3 is TGTGCCAGTAGTGCTCCGGGTTGGGGTGAGCAGTTCTTC. Translating it yields CASSAPGWGEQFF. The gene calls are TRBV19 and TRBJ2-1; D gene ambiguous. The V end lost 5 bases, the J end lost 9 bases, and 14 bases lay between the germline ends. Germline V gives CDR1 LNHDA, CDR2 SQIVND (reference sequence). CDR3 size: 13 residues.

The chain carries TRBV6-5 and TRBJ2-6, with D possibly matching TRBD1 (6 bases). Per the germline V gene, CDR1 is MNHEY and CDR2 is SVGAGI. Trimming took 6 bases from V and 2 from J, leaving 11 bases between them. The CDR3 sequence is 15 residues long. Here the CDR3 DNA reads TGTGCCAGCAGCCGCAACAGGGCTGGGGCCAACGTCCTGACTTTC. It encodes CASSRNRAGANVLTF.

This rearrangement joins TRBV6-6 to TRBJ1-4; D gene uncertain. V dropped 6 bases and J dropped 3 bases, with 11 bases sitting between them. Germline V gene data show CDR1 as MNHNY and CDR2 as SVGAGI (reference sequence). CDR3 size: 14 residues. The CDR3 loop reads CASRPAGANEKLFF. In nucleotides, the CDR3 is TGTGCCAGCAGACCGGCAGGTGCTAATGAAAAACTGTTTTTT.

This CDR3 is CASSLSLGDSPLHF. The DNA for the CDR3 is TGTGCCAGCAGCTTATCATTGGGGGATTCACCCCTCCACTTT. The chain combines TRBV5-6 with TRBJ1-6, with D possibly being TRBD1 (5 bases). The CDR3 sequence is 14 residues long. Trimming pared 2 bases from V and 8 bases from J, leaving 11 bases between. The germline gives CDR1 SGHDT, CDR2 YYEEEE. Combining the CDR3 with reference TRBV5-6 and TRBJ1-6 gives the whole variable domain DAGVTQSPTHLIKTRGQQVTLRCSPKSGHDTVSWYQQALGQGPQFIFQYYEEEERQRGNFPDRFSGHQFPNYSSELNVNALLLGDSALYLCASSLSLGDSPLHFGNGTRLTVT.

This clone has just one count. CDR3 coding DNA: TGTGCCAGCAGCAAAGTGGGCGGATATTCACCCCTCCACTTT. Its protein is CASSKVGGYSPLHF. This chain links TRBV21-1 with TRBJ1-6. TRBV21-1 represents a pseudogene. The CDR3 is 14 residues long.

Only one count was recorded for this clone. The rearrangement joins TRBV7-9 to TRBJ2-7; TRBD1 matches 9 bases. J gave up 1 base and V 5 bases, and 9 bases lay outside the gene matches. CDR3 length: 16 residues. CDR1 SEHNR and CDR2 FQNEAQ come from the germline V gene (reference sequence). The CDR3 DNA reads as TGTGCCAGCAGCGAGCCCGGACAGGGGTCTTCCTACGAGCAGTACTTC. Translating it yields CASSEPGQGSSYEQYF.